Included here is one T cell receptor beta chain sequence, with context. No antigen is known for it. Germline loops: CDR1 SQVTM, CDR2 ANQGSEA. The CDR3 spans 16 residues. Trimming took 4 bases from V and 0 from J; bases not matched to a gene: 7. A second PCR, run for roughly 7 to 12 cycles, used a sample-barcoded 5' primer plus a J-beta primer mix. TCRdb used MiXCR to reprocess the 5' RACE reads, holding one entry per CDR3 protein. The sample has 730,000 or so distinct CDR3 sequences, approximately 40% seen once. This record belongs to a study of blood T cells in healthy people across ages. Study observations and caveats: Among T cells, TCR beta diversity per million cells dropped roughly linearly as age rose.

Sequencing was carried out using blood. The clonotype originates from a man older than 75 in good health. The chain joins TRBV29-1 to TRBJ2-3, with 10 positions matching TRBD2. The CDR3 spells CSVVSGRALSTDTQYF. In DNA, the CDR3 is TGCAGCGTTGTGAGCGGGAGGGCCCTAAGCACAGATACGCAGTATTTT.